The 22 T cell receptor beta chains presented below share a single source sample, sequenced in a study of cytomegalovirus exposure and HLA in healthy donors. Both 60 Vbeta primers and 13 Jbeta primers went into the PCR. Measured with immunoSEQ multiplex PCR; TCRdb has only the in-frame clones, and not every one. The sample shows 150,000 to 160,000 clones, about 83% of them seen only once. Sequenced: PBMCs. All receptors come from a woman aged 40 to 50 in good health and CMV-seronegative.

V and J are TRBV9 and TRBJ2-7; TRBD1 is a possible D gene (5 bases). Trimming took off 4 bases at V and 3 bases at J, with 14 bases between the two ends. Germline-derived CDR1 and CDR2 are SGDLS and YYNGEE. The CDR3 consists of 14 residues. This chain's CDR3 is CASSPTDNVYEQYF. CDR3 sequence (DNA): TGTGCCAGCAGCCCGACAGATAACGTCTACGAGCAGTACTTC.

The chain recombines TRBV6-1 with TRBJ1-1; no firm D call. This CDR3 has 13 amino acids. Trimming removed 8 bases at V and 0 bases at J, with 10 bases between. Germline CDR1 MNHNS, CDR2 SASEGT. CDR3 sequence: CASLSQVNTEAFF. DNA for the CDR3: TGTGCCAGCTTGTCCCAGGTGAACACTGAAGCTTTCTTT.

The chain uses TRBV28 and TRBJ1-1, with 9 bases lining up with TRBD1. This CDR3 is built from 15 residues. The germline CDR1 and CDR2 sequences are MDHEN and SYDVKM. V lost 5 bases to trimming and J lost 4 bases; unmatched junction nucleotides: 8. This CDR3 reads CASSLLTGGITEAFF. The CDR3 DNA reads TGTGCCAGCAGTCTTCTCACAGGGGGCATCACTGAAGCTTTCTTT. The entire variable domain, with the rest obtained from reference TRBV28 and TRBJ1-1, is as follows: DVKVTQSSRYLVKRTGEKVFLECVQDMDHENMFWYRQDPGLGLRLIYFSYDVKMKEKGDIPEGYSVSREKKERFSLILESASTNQTSMYLCASSLLTGGITEAFFGQGTRLTVV.

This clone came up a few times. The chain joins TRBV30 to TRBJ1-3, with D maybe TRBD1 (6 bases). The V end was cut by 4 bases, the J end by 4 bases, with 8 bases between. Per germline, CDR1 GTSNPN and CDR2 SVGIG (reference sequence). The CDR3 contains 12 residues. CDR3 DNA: TGTGCCTGGACAGGGGACGGAAACACCATATATTTT. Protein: CAWTGDGNTIYF.

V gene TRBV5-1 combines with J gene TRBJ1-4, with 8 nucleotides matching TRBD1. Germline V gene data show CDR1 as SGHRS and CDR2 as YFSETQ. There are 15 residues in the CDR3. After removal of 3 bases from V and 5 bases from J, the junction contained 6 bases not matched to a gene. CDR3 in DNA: TGCGCCAGCAGCTCCGGACAGGGCTCAAATGAAAAACTGTTTTTT. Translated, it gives CASSSGQGSNEKLFF.

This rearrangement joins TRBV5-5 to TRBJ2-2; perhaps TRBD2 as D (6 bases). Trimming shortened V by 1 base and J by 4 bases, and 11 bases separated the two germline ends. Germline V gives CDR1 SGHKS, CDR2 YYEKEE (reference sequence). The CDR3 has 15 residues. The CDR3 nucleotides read TGTGCCAGCAGCTTGTGGGGGAGGAGCACCGGGGAGCTGTTTTTT. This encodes CASSLWGRSTGELFF.

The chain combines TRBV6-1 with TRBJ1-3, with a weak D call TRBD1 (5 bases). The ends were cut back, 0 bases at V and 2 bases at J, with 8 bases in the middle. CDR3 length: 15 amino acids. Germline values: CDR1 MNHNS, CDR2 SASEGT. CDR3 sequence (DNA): TGTGCCAGCAGTGAAGCGGGGGGTCCTGGAAACACCATATATTTT. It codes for CASSEAGGPGNTIYF.

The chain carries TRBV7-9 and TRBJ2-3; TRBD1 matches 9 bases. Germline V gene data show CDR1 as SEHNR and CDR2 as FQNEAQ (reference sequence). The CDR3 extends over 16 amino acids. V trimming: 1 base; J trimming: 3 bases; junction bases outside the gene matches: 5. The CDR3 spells CASSLVGQGRTDTQYF. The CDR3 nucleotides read TGTGCCAGCAGCTTAGTTGGACAGGGGAGAACAGATACGCAGTATTTT.

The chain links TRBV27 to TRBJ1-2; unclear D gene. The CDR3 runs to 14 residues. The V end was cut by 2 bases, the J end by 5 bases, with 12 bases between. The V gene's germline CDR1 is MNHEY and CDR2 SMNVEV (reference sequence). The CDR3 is CASSLGSSGYGYTF. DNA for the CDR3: TGTGCCAGCAGTTTAGGTTCCTCCGGGTATGGCTACACCTTC.

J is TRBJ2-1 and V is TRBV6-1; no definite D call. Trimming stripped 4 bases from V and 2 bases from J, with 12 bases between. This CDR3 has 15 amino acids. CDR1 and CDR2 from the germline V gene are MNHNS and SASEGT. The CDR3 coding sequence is TGTGCCAGCAGTGGGGCCGTAACCACCTACAATGAGCAGTTCTTC. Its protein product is CASSGAVTTYNEQFF.

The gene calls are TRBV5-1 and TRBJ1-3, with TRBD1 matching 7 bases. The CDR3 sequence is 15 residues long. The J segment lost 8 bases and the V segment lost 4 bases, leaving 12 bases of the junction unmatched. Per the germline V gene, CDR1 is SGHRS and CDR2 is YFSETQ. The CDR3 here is CASSPSGGGRDTIYF. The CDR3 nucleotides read TGCGCCAGCAGCCCCTCAGGGGGAGGTCGAGACACCATATATTTT.

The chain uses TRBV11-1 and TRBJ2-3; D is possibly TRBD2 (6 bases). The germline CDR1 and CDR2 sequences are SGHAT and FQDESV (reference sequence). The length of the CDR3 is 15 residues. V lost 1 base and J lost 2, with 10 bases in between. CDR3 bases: TGTGCCAGCAGCTTAGGAGCGGGTGACACAGATACGCAGTATTTT. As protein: CASSLGAGDTDTQYF. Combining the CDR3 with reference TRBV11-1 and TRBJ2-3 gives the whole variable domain EAEVAQSPRYKITEKSQAVAFWCDPISGHATLYWYRQILGQGPELLVQFQDESVVDDSQLPKDRFSAERLKGVDSTLKIQPAELGDSAMYLCASSLGAGDTDTQYFGPGTRLTVL.

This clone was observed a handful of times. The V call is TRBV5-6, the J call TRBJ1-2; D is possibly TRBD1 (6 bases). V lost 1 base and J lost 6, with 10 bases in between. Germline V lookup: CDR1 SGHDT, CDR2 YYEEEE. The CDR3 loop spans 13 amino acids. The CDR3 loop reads CASSLSRGHGYTF. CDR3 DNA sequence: TGTGCCAGCAGCTTGTCCAGGGGCCATGGCTACACCTTC.

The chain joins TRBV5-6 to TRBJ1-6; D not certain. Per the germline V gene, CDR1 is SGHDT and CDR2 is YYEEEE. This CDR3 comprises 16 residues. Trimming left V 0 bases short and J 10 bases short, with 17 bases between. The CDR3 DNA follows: TGTGCCAGCAGCTTGGGTCTTGAGGGAGTCGGCTCACCCCTCCACTTT. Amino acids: CASSLGLEGVGSPLHF. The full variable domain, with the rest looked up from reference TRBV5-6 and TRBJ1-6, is DAGVTQSPTHLIKTRGQQVTLRCSPKSGHDTVSWYQQALGQGPQFIFQYYEEEERQRGNFPDRFSGHQFPNYSSELNVNALLLGDSALYLCASSLGLEGVGSPLHFGNGTRLTVT.

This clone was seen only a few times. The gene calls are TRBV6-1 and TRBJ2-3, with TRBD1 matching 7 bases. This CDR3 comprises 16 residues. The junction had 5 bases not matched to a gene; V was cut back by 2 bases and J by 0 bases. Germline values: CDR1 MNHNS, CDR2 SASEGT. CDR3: CASSETRQGSTDTQYF. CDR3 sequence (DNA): TGTGCCAGCAGTGAAACCAGACAGGGAAGCACAGATACGCAGTATTTT.

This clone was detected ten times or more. The CDR3 region has the DNA TGCGCCAGCAGCTCAGGACAGGACACCGGGGAGCTGTTTTTT. It translates to CASSSGQDTGELFF. The gene calls are TRBV5-1 and TRBJ2-2; 7 bases are a match to TRBD1. CDR3 length equals 14 residues. The trim removed 3 bases at V and 3 bases at J, leaving 2 bases unmatched. Germline CDR1 SGHRS, CDR2 YFSETQ.

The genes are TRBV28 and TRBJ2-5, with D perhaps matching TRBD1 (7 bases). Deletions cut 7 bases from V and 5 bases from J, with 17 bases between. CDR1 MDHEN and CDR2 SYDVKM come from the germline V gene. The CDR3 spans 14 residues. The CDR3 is CASIAPGGRETQYF. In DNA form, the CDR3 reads TGTGCCAGCATCGCTCCAGGGGGGAGGGAGACCCAGTACTTC. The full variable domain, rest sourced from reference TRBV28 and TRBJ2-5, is DVKVTQSSRYLVKRTGEKVFLECVQDMDHENMFWYRQDPGLGLRLIYFSYDVKMKEKGDIPEGYSVSREKKERFSLILESASTNQTSMYLCASIAPGGRETQYFGPGTRLLVL.

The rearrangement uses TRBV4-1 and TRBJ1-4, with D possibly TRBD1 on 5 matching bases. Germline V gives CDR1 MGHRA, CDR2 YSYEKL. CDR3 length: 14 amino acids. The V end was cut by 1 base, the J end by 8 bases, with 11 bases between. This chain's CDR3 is CASSQVGGDEKLFF. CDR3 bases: TGCGCCAGCAGCCAAGTCGGGGGAGACGAAAAACTGTTTTTT.

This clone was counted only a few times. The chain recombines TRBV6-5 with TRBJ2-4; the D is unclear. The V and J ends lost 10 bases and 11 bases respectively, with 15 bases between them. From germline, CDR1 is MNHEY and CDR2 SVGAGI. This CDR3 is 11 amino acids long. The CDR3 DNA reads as TGTGCCACCCTTTCAGATGGTCTTCAGTACTTC. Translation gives CATLSDGLQYF.

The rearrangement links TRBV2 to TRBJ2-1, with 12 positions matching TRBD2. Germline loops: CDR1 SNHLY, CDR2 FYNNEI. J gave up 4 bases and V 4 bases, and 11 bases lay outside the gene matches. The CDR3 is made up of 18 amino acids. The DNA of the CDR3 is TGTGCCAGCAGTGCAACCGGGACTAGCGGGCCTTCTTACAATGAGCAGTTCTTC. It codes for CASSATGTSGPSYNEQFF.

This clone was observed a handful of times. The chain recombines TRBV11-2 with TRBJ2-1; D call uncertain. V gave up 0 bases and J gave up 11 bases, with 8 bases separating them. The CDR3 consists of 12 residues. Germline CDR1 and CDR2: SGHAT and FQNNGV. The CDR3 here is CASSLDWAQQFF. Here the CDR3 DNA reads TGTGCCAGCAGCTTAGATTGGGCTCAGCAGTTCTTC.

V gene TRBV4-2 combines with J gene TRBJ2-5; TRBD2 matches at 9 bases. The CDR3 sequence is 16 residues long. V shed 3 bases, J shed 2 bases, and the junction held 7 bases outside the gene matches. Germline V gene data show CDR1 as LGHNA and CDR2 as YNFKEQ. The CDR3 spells CASSQAREGRQETQYF. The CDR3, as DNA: TGTGCCAGCAGCCAGGCGCGGGAGGGTCGACAAGAGACCCAGTACTTC.